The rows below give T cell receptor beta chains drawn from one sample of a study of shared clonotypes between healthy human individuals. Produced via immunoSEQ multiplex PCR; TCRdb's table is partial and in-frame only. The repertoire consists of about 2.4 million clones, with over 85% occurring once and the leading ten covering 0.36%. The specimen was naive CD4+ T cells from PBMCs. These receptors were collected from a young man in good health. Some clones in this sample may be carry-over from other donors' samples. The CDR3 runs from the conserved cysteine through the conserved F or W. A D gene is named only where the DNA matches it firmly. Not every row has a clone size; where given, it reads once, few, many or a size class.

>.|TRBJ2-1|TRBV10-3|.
CAISDDRGGDNEQFF
TGTGCCATCAGTGACGATAGGGGTGGGGACAATGAGCAGTTCTTC
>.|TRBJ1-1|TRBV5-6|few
CASSFPNTEAFF
TGTGCCAGCAGCTTTCCGAACACTGAAGCTTTCTTT
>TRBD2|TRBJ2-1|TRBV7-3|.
CASSYRGGRANEQFF
TGTGCCAGCAGCTACCGGGGCGGGAGGGCCAATGAGCAGTTCTTC
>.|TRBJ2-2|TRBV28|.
CASSLRVSGTGELFF
TGTGCCAGCAGCCTCCGGGTCTCAGGGACCGGGGAGCTGTTTTTT
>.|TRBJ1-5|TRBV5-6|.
CASSGTGGQPQHF
TGTGCCAGCAGCGGTACCGGGGGTCAGCCCCAGCATTTT
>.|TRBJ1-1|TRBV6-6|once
CASSYGGQENTEAFF
TGTGCCAGCAGTTACGGGGGGCAGGAGAACACTGAAGCTTTCTTT
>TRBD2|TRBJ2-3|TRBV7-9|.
CASSASGSADTQYF
TGTGCCAGCAGTGCCAGCGGGAGCGCAGATACGCAGTATTTT
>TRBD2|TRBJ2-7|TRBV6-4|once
CASSGLARSYEQYF
TGTGCCAGCAGCGGACTAGCGCGTTCCTACGAGCAGTACTTC
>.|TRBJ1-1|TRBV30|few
CALAVNTEAFF
TGTGCCCTGGCAGTGAACACTGAAGCTTTCTTT
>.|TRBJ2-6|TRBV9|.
CASSVGQVISGANVLTF
TGTGCCAGCAGCGTAGGACAGGTAATCTCTGGGGCCAACGTCCTGACTTTC
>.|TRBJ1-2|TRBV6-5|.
CASSPRMDFNGYTF
TGTGCCAGCAGTCCAAGAATGGATTTTAATGGCTACACCTTC
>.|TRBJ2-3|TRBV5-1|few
CASSLEGTDTQYF
TGCGCCAGCAGCTTGGAGGGAACAGATACGCAGTATTTT
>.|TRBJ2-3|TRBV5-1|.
CASSAGATTDTQYF
TGCGCCAGCAGCGCAGGGGCAACCACAGATACGCAGTATTTT
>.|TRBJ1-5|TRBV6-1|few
CAVQMRGNQPQHF
TGTGCCGTACAGATGCGAGGCAATCAGCCCCAGCATTTT
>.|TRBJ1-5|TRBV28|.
CASSLWVFNSNQPQHF
TGTGCCAGCAGTCTGTGGGTCTTTAATAGCAATCAGCCCCAGCATTTT
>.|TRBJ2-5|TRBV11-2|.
CASSFGRQVDWYF
TGTGCCAGCAGCTTCGGGCGGCAGGTAGATTGGTACTTC
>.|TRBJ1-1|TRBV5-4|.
CASSLEGAMNTEAFF
TGTGCCAGCAGCTTGGAGGGAGCCATGAACACTGAAGCTTTCTTT
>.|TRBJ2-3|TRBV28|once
CASNAVSTDTQYF
TGTGCCAGCAATGCAGTTAGCACAGATACGCAGTATTTT
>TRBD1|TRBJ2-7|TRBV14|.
CASSQLPGQGGYEQYF
TGTGCCAGCAGCCAACTACCGGGACAGGGAGGCTACGAGCAGTACTTC
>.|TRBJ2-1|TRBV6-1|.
CASSPVGALRGQFF
TGTGCCAGCAGTCCCGTCGGGGCCCTGCGGGGGCAGTTCTTC
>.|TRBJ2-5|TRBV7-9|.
CASSLLGGQETQYF
TGTGCCAGCAGCTTACTCGGGGGCCAAGAGACCCAGTACTTC
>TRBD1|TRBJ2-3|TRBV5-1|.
CASMDRVTDTQYF
TGCGCCAGTATGGACAGGGTGACAGATACGCAGTATTTT
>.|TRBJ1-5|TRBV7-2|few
CASSTGRNQPQHF
TGTGCCAGCAGCACAGGGCGCAATCAGCCCCAGCATTTT
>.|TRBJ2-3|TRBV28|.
CASSLSADTQYF
TGTGCCAGCAGTTTGTCCGCAGATACGCAGTATTTT
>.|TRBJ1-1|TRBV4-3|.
CASSQDAGGGTEAFF
TGCGCCAGCAGCCAAGACGCCGGGGGGGGAACTGAAGCTTTCTTT
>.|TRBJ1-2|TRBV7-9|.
CASRLDRNYGYTF
TGTGCCAGCAGACTAGACAGGAACTATGGCTACACCTTC
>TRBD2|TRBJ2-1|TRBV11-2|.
CASSFVETSGTNEQFF
TGTGCCAGCAGCTTCGTGGAGACTAGCGGGACCAATGAGCAGTTCTTC
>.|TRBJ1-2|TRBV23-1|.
CASSPHPNYGYTF
TGCGCCAGCAGTCCACACCCTAACTATGGCTACACCTTC
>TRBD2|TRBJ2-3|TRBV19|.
CASSMTSGTTDTQYF
TGTGCCAGTAGTATGACTAGCGGGACCACAGATACGCAGTATTTT
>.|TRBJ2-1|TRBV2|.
CASSRRTSSYNEQFF
TGTGCCAGCAGTCGAAGGACGAGCTCCTACAATGAGCAGTTCTTC
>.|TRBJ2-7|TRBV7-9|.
CASSSTQGRGNYEQYF
TGTGCCAGCAGCTCGACCCAGGGACGGGGAAACTACGAGCAGTACTTC
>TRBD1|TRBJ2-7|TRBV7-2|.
CASSYQGQDYEQYF
TGTGCCAGCAGCTACCAAGGACAGGACTACGAGCAGTACTTC
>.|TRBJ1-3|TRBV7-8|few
CASSLAVFGNTIYF
TGTGCCAGCAGCTTAGCGGTGTTTGGAAACACCATATATTTT
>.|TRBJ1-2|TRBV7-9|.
CASSRGEESYTF
TGTGCCAGCAGTCGTGGAGAGGAGAGCTACACCTTC
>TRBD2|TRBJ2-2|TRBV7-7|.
CASSSGTSGGTGELFF
TGTGCCAGCAGCAGCGGGACTAGCGGGGGCACCGGGGAGCTGTTTTTT
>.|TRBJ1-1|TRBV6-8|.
CASSYAGRGDTEAFF
TGTGCCAGCAGTTACGCCGGGCGGGGGGACACTGAAGCTTTCTTT
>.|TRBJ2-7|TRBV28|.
CATYRGGQRSPYEQYF
TGTGCCACCTACCGGGGGGGACAGCGGAGTCCCTACGAGCAGTACTTC
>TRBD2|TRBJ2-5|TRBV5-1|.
CASSLLAGARETQYF
TGCGCCAGCAGCTTGCTAGCGGGAGCGCGAGAGACCCAGTACTTC
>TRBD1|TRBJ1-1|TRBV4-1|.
CASSRTGGMNTEAFF
TGCGCCAGCAGCCGCACAGGGGGTATGAACACTGAAGCTTTCTTT
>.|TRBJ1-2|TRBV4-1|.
CASSQPTGSLNYGYTF
TGCGCCAGCAGCCAACCTACAGGAAGCCTTAACTATGGCTACACCTTC
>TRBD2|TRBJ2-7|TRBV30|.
CAWSGLAGIQTYEQYF
TGTGCCTGGAGCGGACTAGCGGGGATTCAGACCTACGAGCAGTACTTC
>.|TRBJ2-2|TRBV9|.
CASSTGLLNTGELFF
TGTGCCAGCAGCACGGGACTTCTGAACACCGGGGAGCTGTTTTTT
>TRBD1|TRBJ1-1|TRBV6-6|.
CATKSGSGGTRTEAFF
TGTGCCACCAAGTCGGGATCAGGGGGCACGAGGACTGAAGCTTTCTTT
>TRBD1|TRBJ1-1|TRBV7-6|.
CASSLGGTGTNTEAFF
TGTGCCAGCAGCTTAGGCGGGACAGGGACGAACACTGAAGCTTTCTTT
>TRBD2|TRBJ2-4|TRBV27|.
CASKAGVRMENIQYF
TGTGCCAGCAAGGCGGGAGTTAGAATGGAAAACATTCAGTACTTC
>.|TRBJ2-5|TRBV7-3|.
CASSLASGTQYF
TGTGCCAGCAGCCTAGCGTCCGGGACCCAGTACTTC
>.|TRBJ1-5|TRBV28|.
CASSALRVNQPQHF
TGTGCCAGCAGCGCCCTCCGGGTGAATCAGCCCCAGCATTTT
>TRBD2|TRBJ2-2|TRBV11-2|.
CASSLDSGRTGELFF
TGTGCCAGCAGCTTAGATAGCGGGAGGACCGGGGAGCTGTTTTTT
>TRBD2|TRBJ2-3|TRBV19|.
CASSMGLAGSTDTQYF
TGTGCCAGTAGTATGGGGCTAGCGGGGAGCACAGATACGCAGTATTTT
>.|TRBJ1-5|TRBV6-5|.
CASKRDGGPNQPQHF
TGTGCCAGCAAAAGAGACGGGGGGCCTAATCAGCCCCAGCATTTT
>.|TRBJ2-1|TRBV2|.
CASDRDSRKQFF
TGTGCCAGCGATAGGGACTCCCGCAAGCAGTTCTTC
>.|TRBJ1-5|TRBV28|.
CASSDGTSYGQPQHF
TGTGCCAGCAGTGACGGGACGAGCTACGGTCAGCCCCAGCATTTT
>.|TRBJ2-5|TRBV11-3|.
CASSLGPQETQYF
TGTGCCAGCAGCTTAGGACCGCAAGAGACCCAGTACTTC
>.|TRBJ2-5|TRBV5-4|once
CASSSPSRASRETQYF
TGTGCCAGCAGCTCCCCCTCAAGGGCATCGAGGGAGACCCAGTACTTC
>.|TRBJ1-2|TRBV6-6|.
CASSTSKDGNYGYTF
TGTGCCAGCAGTACCTCTAAAGATGGTAACTATGGCTACACCTTC
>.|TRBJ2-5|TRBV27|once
CASSPKETQYF
TGTGCCAGCAGTCCAAAAGAGACCCAGTACTTC
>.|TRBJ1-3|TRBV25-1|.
CASSELGGEAGNTIYF
TGTGCCAGCAGTGAACTGGGAGGGGAGGCTGGAAACACCATATATTTT
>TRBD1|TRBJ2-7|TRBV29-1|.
CSVQSRDRSHEQYF
TGCAGCGTTCAATCCCGGGACAGGTCCCACGAGCAGTACTTC
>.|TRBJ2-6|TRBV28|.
CASSYRGASGANVLTF
TGTGCCAGCAGTTACCGGGGGGCTTCTGGGGCCAACGTCCTGACTTTC
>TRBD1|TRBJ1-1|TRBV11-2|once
CASSLRPTGETTEAFF
TGTGCCAGCAGCTTAAGGCCCACAGGGGAGACCACTGAAGCTTTCTTT